This T cell receptor beta chain was identified during a study of blood T cell repertoires in COVID-19. Authors' analysis steps: Nucleated cell counts were estimated from reference gene primer amplification. Here immunoSEQ multiplex PCR was the method, and the copy in TCRdb shows in-frame clones only, minus some. The V and J calls and the clone size are those of that table, but D and trimming were determined from the DNA. Among around 100,000 clones listed, around four fifths were seen once. CDR3 length: 12 residues. Germline V gene lookup returns CDR1 SGDLS and CDR2 YYNGEE. Trimming took off 4 bases at V and 7 bases at J, with 9 bases between the two ends.

This TCR was sampled from a man aged 65 to 85 with active or convalescent COVID-19. Sequenced: peripheral blood. The chain carries TRBV9 and TRBJ2-1; D ambiguous. The CDR3 sequence is CASSTRGNEQFF. The CDR3, as DNA: TGTGCCAGCAGCACGCGCGGTAATGAGCAGTTCTTC. The complete variable domain, with remaining parts taken from reference TRBV9 and TRBJ2-1, reads DSGVTQTPKHLITATGQRVTLRCSPRSGDLSVYWYQQSLDQGLQFLIQYYNGEERAKGNILERFSAQQFPDLHSELNLSSLELGDSALYFCASSTRGNEQFFGPGTRLTVL.